This record covers a single T cell receptor beta chain. Its antigen is not known. One entry per CDR3 protein results from TCRdb running MiXCR on the RT-PCR reads. Here the sample spans roughly 700,000 distinct CDR3 sequences, approximately 15% being singletons. With V trimmed by 2 bases and J by 1 base, 8 bases remained unmatched. The germline gives CDR1 MNHEY, CDR2 SMNVEV (reference sequence). This CDR3 comprises 16 residues. The sample originates from a study of response to subunit inactivated influenza vaccine. Study-wide points: Each seasonal influenza vaccination, the authors suggested, recruits few new T cells.

This clonotype was obtained from a man aged 45-65 years who received an inactivated influenza vaccine. The V and J genes are TRBV27 and TRBJ2-7; 7 nucleotides align to TRBD2. The material was PBMCs from blood, obtained 14 to 15 days before vaccination. CDR3: CASSLAPSGISYEQYF. The CDR3 DNA is TGTGCCAGCAGTTTAGCCCCTAGCGGAATTTCCTACGAGCAGTACTTC.